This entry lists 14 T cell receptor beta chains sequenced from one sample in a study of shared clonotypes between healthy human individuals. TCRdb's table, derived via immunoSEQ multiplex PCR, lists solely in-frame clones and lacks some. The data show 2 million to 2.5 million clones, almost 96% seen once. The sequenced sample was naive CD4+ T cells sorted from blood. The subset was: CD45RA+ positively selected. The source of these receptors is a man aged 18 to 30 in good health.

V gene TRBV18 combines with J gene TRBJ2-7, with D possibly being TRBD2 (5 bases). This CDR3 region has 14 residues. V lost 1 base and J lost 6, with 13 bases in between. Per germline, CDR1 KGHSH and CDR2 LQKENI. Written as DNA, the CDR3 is TGTGCCAGCTCACCACTGCAGTCCGGGGTCGAGCAGTACTTC. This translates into CASSPLQSGVEQYF.

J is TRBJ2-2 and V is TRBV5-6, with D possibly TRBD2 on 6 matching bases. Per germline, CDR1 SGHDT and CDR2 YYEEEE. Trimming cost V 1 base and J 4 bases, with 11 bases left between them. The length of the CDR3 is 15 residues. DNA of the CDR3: TGTGCCAGCAGCTTGATAAGCGGGCTCACCGGGGAGCTGTTTTTT. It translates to CASSLISGLTGELFF.

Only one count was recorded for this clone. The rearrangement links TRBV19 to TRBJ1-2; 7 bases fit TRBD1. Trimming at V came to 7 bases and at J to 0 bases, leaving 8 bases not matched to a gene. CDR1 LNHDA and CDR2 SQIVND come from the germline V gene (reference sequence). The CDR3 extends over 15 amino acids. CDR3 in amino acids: CASKGTALTNYGYTF. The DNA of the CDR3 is TGTGCCAGTAAGGGGACAGCGTTAACTAACTATGGCTACACCTTC.

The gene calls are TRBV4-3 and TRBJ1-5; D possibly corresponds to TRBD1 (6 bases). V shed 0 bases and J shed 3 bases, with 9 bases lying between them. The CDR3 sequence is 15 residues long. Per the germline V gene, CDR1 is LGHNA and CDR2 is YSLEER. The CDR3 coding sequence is TGCGCCAGCAGCCAAGATCAGGGGTCCAATCAGCCCCAGCATTTT. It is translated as CASSQDQGSNQPQHF.

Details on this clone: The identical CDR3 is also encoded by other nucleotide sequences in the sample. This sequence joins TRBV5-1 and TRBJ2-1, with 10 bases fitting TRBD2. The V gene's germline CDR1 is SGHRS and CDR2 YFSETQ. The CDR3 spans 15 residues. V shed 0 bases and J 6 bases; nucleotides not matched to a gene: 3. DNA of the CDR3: TGCGCCAGCAGCTTGGGGGCTAGCGGGAGCAATGAGCAGTTCTTC. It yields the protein CASSLGASGSNEQFF. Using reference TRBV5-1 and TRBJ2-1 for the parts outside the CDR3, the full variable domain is KAGVTQTPRYLIKTRGQQVTLSCSPISGHRSVSWYQQTPGQGLQFLFEYFSETQRNKGNFPGRFSGRQFSNSRSEMNVSTLELGDSALYLCASSLGASGSNEQFFGPGTRLTVL.

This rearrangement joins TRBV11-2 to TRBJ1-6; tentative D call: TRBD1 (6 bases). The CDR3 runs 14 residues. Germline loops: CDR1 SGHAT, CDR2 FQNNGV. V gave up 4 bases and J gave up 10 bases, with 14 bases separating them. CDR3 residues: CASSSGFRGSPLHF. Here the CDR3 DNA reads TGTGCCAGCAGCTCAGGTTTTAGGGGGTCACCCCTCCACTTT. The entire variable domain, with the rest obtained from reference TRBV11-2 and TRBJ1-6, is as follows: EAGVAQSPRYKIIEKRQSVAFWCNPISGHATLYWYQQILGQGPKLLIQFQNNGVVDDSQLPKDRFSAERLKGVDSTLKIQPAKLEDSAVYLCASSSGFRGSPLHFGNGTRLTVT.

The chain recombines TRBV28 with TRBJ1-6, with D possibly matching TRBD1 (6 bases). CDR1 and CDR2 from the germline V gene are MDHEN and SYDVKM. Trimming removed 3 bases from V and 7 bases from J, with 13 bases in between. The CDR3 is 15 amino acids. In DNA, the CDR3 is TGTGCCAGCAGTTTCTCCACAGGGTTCAATTCACCCCTCCACTTT. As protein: CASSFSTGFNSPLHF.

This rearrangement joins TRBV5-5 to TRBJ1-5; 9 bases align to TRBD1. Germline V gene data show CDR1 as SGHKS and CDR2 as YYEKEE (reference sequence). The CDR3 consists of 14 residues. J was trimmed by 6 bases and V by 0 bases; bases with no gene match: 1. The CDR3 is CASSLGDRVQPQHF. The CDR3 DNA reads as TGTGCCAGCAGCTTGGGGGACAGGGTTCAGCCCCAGCATTTT.

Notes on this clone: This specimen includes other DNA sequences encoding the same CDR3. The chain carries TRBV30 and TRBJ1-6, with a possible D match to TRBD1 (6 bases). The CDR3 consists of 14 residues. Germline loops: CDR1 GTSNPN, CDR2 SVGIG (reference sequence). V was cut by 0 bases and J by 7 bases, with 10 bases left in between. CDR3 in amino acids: CAWSVQGGNSPLHF. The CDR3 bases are TGTGCCTGGAGTGTACAGGGAGGAAATTCACCCCTCCACTTT.

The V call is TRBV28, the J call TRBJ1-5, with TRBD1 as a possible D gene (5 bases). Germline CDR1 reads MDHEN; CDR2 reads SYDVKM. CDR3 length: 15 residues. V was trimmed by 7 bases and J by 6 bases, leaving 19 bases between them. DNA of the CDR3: TGTGCCAGCAACCTGAGAGGGGCGCAAGGTCAGCCCCAGCATTTT. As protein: CASNLRGAQGQPQHF.

The CDR3: CASSYVWGPQHF. CDR3 bases: TGTGCCAGCAGTTATGTGTGGGGGCCCCAGCATTTT. V gene TRBV6-6 combines with J gene TRBJ1-5; D is unresolved. The germline V gene encodes CDR1 MNHNY and CDR2 SVGAGI (reference sequence). The CDR3 has 12 residues. Trimming left V 3 bases short and J 9 bases short, with 9 bases between.

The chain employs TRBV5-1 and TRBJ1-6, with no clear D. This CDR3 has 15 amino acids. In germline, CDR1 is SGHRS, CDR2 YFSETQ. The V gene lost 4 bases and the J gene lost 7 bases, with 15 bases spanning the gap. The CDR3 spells CASSPFRGENSPLHF. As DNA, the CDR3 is TGCGCCAGCAGCCCCTTTCGGGGAGAGAATTCACCCCTCCACTTT.

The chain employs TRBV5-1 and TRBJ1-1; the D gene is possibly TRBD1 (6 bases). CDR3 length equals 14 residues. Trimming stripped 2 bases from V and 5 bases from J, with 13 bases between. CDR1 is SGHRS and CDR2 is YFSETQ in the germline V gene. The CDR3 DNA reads TGCGCCAGCAGCTTTAGTTCCCAGGGGACTGAAGCTTTCTTT. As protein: CASSFSSQGTEAFF.

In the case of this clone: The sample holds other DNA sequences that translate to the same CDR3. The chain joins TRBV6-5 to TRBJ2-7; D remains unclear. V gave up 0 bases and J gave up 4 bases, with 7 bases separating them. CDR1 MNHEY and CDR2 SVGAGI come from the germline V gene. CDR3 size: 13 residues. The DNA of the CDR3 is TGTGCCAGCAGTTACTCGAAAGGGTACGAGCAGTACTTC. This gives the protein CASSYSKGYEQYF.